The next 27 T cell receptor beta chains were all read from a single sample in a study of cytomegalovirus exposure and HLA in healthy donors. PCR used 60 Vbeta primers and 13 Jbeta primers. The repertoire was sequenced with immunoSEQ multiplex PCR; TCRdb's copy has only in-frame clones and lacks some. The sample shows 35,000 to 55,000 clones, about two thirds of them seen only once. The sequenced sample was PBMCs. The source is a woman aged 25 to 39 in good health and CMV-seronegative.

The chain joins TRBV28 to TRBJ1-5, with 7 nucleotides matching TRBD1. Germline V gene lookup returns CDR1 MDHEN and CDR2 SYDVKM. Germline trimming cut 5 bases from V and 7 bases from J; bases unmatched to any gene: 11. CDR3 length equals 15 residues. This CDR3 is CASSLRTPRGQPQHF. Here the CDR3 DNA reads TGTGCCAGCAGTCTTCGGACTCCCAGGGGGCAGCCCCAGCATTTT.

The chain links TRBV30 to TRBJ1-5, with 7 bases fitting TRBD1. Germline V CDR1 and CDR2: GTSNPN, SVGIG (reference sequence). V dropped 4 bases and J dropped 9; count of bases not matched to a gene: 9. The length of the CDR3 is 13 residues. The CDR3 DNA reads as TGTGCCTGGAATCTAAATCACAGGGGGCCCCAGCATTTT. As protein: CAWNLNHRGPQHF.

The chain is built from TRBV6-1 and TRBJ1-2; no reliable D call. Germline CDR1 is MNHNS and CDR2 is SASEGT. V gave up 2 bases and J gave up 6 bases, with 13 bases separating them. The CDR3 runs to 14 residues. The CDR3 reads CASSEYRIGDGYTF. The CDR3 DNA sequence: TGTGCCAGCAGTGAATATAGGATCGGGGATGGCTACACCTTC.

This clone has a handful of counts. V gene TRBV5-4 combines with J gene TRBJ1-1; no reliable D call. Germline CDR1 reads SGHNT; CDR2 reads YYREEE (reference sequence). Trimming left V 0 bases short and J 0 bases short, with 9 bases between. This CDR3 region has 15 residues. The CDR3 DNA reads as TGTGCCAGCAGCTTGGAGCGGACGGTGAACACTGAAGCTTTCTTT. It specifies CASSLERTVNTEAFF. Full variable domain (rest looked up from reference TRBV5-4 and TRBJ1-1): ETGVTQSPTHLIKTRGQQVTLRCSSQSGHNTVSWYQQALGQGPQFIFQYYREEENGRGNFPPRFSGLQFPNYSSELNVNALELDDSALYLCASSLERTVNTEAFFGQGTRLTVV.

This clone appeared a single time. The chain recombines TRBV12-5 with TRBJ2-3, with TRBD2 matching over 8 bases. CDR1 and CDR2 (germline): LGHNT, FRNRAP. The CDR3 is made up of 17 amino acids. Unmatched junction bases numbered 10, after V lost 2 bases and J lost 3 bases. The CDR3 DNA follows: TGTGCTAGTGGTTTGATCGGGCCTAGCGGGTTTACAGATACGCAGTATTTT. Protein sequence: CASGLIGPSGFTDTQYF.

The chain joins TRBV11-3 to TRBJ1-1, with D hard to call. CDR1 is SGHNT and CDR2 is YENEEA in the germline V gene. V was pared by 2 bases and J by 2 bases, with 6 bases between. The CDR3 is 13 residues long. The CDR3: CASSLTGNTEAFF. As DNA, the CDR3 is TGTGCCAGCAGCTTAACGGGAAACACTGAAGCTTTCTTT. Drawing the rest from reference TRBV11-3 and TRBJ1-1, the complete variable domain is EAGVVQSPRYKIIEKKQPVAFWCNPISGHNTLYWYLQNLGQGPELLIRYENEEAVDDSQLPKDRFSAERLKGVDSTLKIQPAELGDSAVYLCASSLTGNTEAFFGQGTRLTVV.

The rearrangement links TRBV6-1 to TRBJ1-4, with D tentatively TRBD1 (6 bases). This CDR3 spans 16 amino acids. Germline assignment: CDR1 MNHNS and CDR2 SASEGT. Trimming took 0 bases from V and 11 from J, leaving 19 bases between them. The CDR3 sequence is CASSEALLGVRGKLFF. The CDR3 DNA reads as TGTGCCAGCAGTGAAGCGCTTCTTGGGGTAAGGGGGAAACTGTTTTTT.

V is TRBV5-1 and J is TRBJ2-5, with 7 bases fitting TRBD2. The CDR3 spans 17 residues. CDR1 is SGHRS, CDR2 YFSETQ, per germline. With 2 bases clipped from V and 0 bases from J, the junction kept 10 bases outside the gene matches. The CDR3 reads CASSFGGGTADQETQYF. The CDR3 DNA reads as TGCGCCAGCAGCTTTGGGGGAGGGACTGCCGACCAAGAGACCCAGTACTTC.

CDR3 region: CSALDRGGGEKLFF. The DNA of the CDR3 is TGCAGCGCCCTCGACAGGGGAGGCGGTGAAAAACTGTTTTTT. V is TRBV29-1 and J is TRBJ1-4, with TRBD1 matching over 8 bases. Looked up from germline, CDR1 is SQVTM and CDR2 is ANQGSEA. V trimming: 7 bases; J trimming: 7 bases; junction bases outside the gene matches: 11. The CDR3 spans 14 residues.

This chain uses TRBV2 with TRBJ2-1; 7 bases are a match to TRBD2. The V gene's germline CDR1 is SNHLY and CDR2 FYNNEI. V trimming: 7 bases; J trimming: 8 bases; junction bases outside the gene matches: 14. The CDR3 runs 15 residues. The CDR3 DNA reads as TGTGCCAGCACGGGTGGAGCGGGATGGGTCGATGAGCAGTTCTTC. This gives the protein CASTGGAGWVDEQFF.

The chain couples TRBV29-1 to TRBJ1-2; D is ambiguous. This CDR3 has 11 residues. The germline CDR1 and CDR2 sequences are SQVTM and ANQGSEA. The germline V and J ends were trimmed by 4 bases and 2 bases, with 5 bases remaining between them. DNA for the CDR3: TGCAGCGTTGTCTTGAACTATGGCTACACCTTC. It specifies CSVVLNYGYTF.

The chain has TRBV7-9 and TRBJ2-1; D remains unclear. V gave up 5 bases and J gave up 4 bases, with 9 bases separating them. This CDR3 spans 13 amino acids. Germline V gene sequence: CDR1 SEHNR, CDR2 FQNEAQ (reference sequence). As DNA, the CDR3 is TGTGCCAGCAGCACCTCAGGTTACAATGAGCAGTTCTTC. It encodes CASSTSGYNEQFF.

This rearrangement joins TRBV30 to TRBJ2-7; maybe TRBD2 (5 bases). V was shortened by 5 bases and J by 3 bases, with 11 bases between the two germline ends. CDR3 length equals 12 residues. CDR1 and CDR2 from the germline V gene are GTSNPN and SVGIG (reference sequence). The CDR3 DNA reads TGTGCCTGGGGACTGGTAGACTACGAGCAGTACTTC. It translates to CAWGLVDYEQYF.

The chain joins TRBV19 to TRBJ1-5, with D tentatively TRBD1 (5 bases). V lost 2 bases to trimming and J lost 5 bases, with 7 bases between them. Looked up from germline, CDR1 is LNHDA and CDR2 is SQIVND (reference sequence). There are 13 residues in the CDR3. CDR3 sequence: CASSIQGDQPQHF. In DNA, the CDR3 is TGTGCCAGTAGTATACAGGGTGATCAGCCCCAGCATTTT. Using reference TRBV19 and TRBJ1-5 for the parts outside the CDR3, the full variable domain is DGGITQSPKYLFRKEGQNVTLSCEQNLNHDAMYWYRQDPGQGLRLIYYSQIVNDFQKGDIAEGYSVSREKKESFPLTVTSAQKNPTAFYLCASSIQGDQPQHFGDGTRLSIL.

The genes are TRBV6-1 and TRBJ1-2; possibly TRBD1 for D (6 bases). Looked up from germline, CDR1 is MNHNS and CDR2 is SASEGT. V was cut by 6 bases and J by 2 bases, with 16 bases left in between. This CDR3 has 15 residues. CDR3 DNA: TGTGCCAGCAGGGCGGTGGGGGCGAGGAACTATGGCTACACCTTC. Protein: CASRAVGARNYGYTF.

This chain uses TRBV28 with TRBJ1-1, with D unclear. Germline lookup yields CDR1 MDHEN and CDR2 SYDVKM. The V end was cut by 6 bases, the J end by 5 bases, with 16 bases between. There are 14 residues in the CDR3. The CDR3 reads CASSPGTAGTEAFF. CDR3 DNA sequence: TGTGCCAGCAGCCCCGGAACGGCGGGGACTGAAGCTTTCTTT.

The V call is TRBV5-6, the J call TRBJ2-7; TRBD2 is a possible D gene (5 bases). V lost 1 base and J 3 bases, leaving 14 bases between the germline ends. The CDR3 has 15 amino acids. Germline CDR1 is SGHDT and CDR2 is YYEEEE. The CDR3 sequence: CASSLSGRAFYEQYF. The DNA of the CDR3 is TGTGCCAGCAGCTTGAGCGGCAGAGCGTTCTACGAGCAGTACTTC.

V is TRBV30 and J is TRBJ1-1, with D tentatively TRBD1 (6 bases). The germline gives CDR1 GTSNPN, CDR2 SVGIG (reference sequence). Trimming cost V 4 bases and J 0 bases, with 12 bases left between them. The CDR3 has 14 amino acids. The CDR3 coding sequence is TGTGCCTGGACTCCGGGACACTTGAACACTGAAGCTTTCTTT. Protein: CAWTPGHLNTEAFF.

This chain uses TRBV4-2 with TRBJ2-1; 8 positions match TRBD2. Germline V gives CDR1 LGHNA, CDR2 YNFKEQ. This CDR3 spans 21 amino acids. V lost 0 bases and J lost 5; bases outside the gene matches: 21. The CDR3 here is CASSQDVIAGIFLTDHNEQFF. The CDR3 DNA is TGTGCCAGCAGCCAAGATGTAATAGCGGGAATCTTTTTAACGGACCACAATGAGCAGTTCTTC.

The chain joins TRBV7-8 to TRBJ2-7; 7 bases map to TRBD1. V trimming: 5 bases; J trimming: 0 bases; junction bases outside the gene matches: 1. The germline gives CDR1 SGHVS, CDR2 FQNEAQ. The CDR3 extends over 13 amino acids. For the CDR3, the DNA is TGTGCCAGCAGCGGGACAGCCTCCTACGAGCAGTACTTC. Amino acids: CASSGTASYEQYF.

This chain links TRBV9 with TRBJ2-7; 7 positions agree with TRBD2. V shed 4 bases, J shed 2 bases, and the junction held 6 bases outside the gene matches. Germline assignment: CDR1 SGDLS and CDR2 YYNGEE. The CDR3 is 14 residues long. CDR3 in DNA: TGTGCCAGCAGCAGGCTAGCGGCACCCTACGAGCAGTACTTC. Translated: CASSRLAAPYEQYF.

This clone was picked up one time. The rearrangement joins TRBV4-1 to TRBJ2-1; TRBD1 is a possible D gene (7 bases). CDR3 length: 19 amino acids. Germline V lookup: CDR1 MGHRA, CDR2 YSYEKL. Trimming removed 2 bases from V and 5 bases from J, with 25 bases in between. The CDR3 DNA reads as TGCGCCAGCAGCCAACTACCGACAGGGACTGGCTGGGGAGACAATGAGCAGTTCTTC. Translation: CASSQLPTGTGWGDNEQFF.

The chain recombines TRBV4-2 with TRBJ1-1; 7 bases fit TRBD1. J gave up 4 bases and V 3 bases, and 5 bases lay outside the gene matches. CDR1 is LGHNA, CDR2 YNFKEQ, per germline. The CDR3 is 14 amino acids. The CDR3 sequence is CASSHRRDSTEAFF. The CDR3 DNA is TGTGCCAGCAGCCACCGACGGGACAGCACTGAAGCTTTCTTT.

This chain joins TRBV2 and TRBJ2-7; no definite D call. The germline V and J ends were trimmed by 6 bases and 3 bases, with 15 bases remaining between them. CDR1 SNHLY and CDR2 FYNNEI come from the germline V gene. The CDR3 runs 14 residues. CDR3 nucleotide sequence: TGTGCCAGCAGAAAGACCACGGGTCTCTACGAGCAGTACTTC. Residues: CASRKTTGLYEQYF.

J is TRBJ2-7 and V is TRBV27; possibly TRBD2 for D (5 bases). V was pared by 3 bases and J by 0 bases, with 9 bases between. Germline-derived CDR1 and CDR2 are MNHEY and SMNVEV (reference sequence). The CDR3 runs to 14 residues. CDR3 residues: CASSFSVSSYEQYF. CDR3 nucleotide sequence: TGTGCCAGCAGTTTTAGCGTCAGCTCCTACGAGCAGTACTTC.

V is TRBV27 and J is TRBJ1-1, with a weak D call TRBD1 (5 bases). The V end lost 4 bases, the J end lost 4 bases, and 13 bases lay between the germline ends. Germline CDR1 reads MNHEY; CDR2 reads SMNVEV (reference sequence). This CDR3 spans 14 amino acids. The CDR3, as DNA: TGTGCCAGCAGTTACGGGGGAAGGGGCACTGAAGCTTTCTTT. Protein: CASSYGGRGTEAFF.

The chain carries TRBV30 and TRBJ2-7, with 7 bases lining up with TRBD1. Trimming at V came to 3 bases and at J to 1 base, leaving 3 bases not matched to a gene. The CDR3 length is 13 residues. Per the germline V gene, CDR1 is GTSNPN and CDR2 is SVGIG (reference sequence). CDR3 amino acids: CAWSWGQSYEQYF. DNA for the CDR3: TGTGCCTGGAGCTGGGGACAGTCCTACGAGCAGTACTTC.